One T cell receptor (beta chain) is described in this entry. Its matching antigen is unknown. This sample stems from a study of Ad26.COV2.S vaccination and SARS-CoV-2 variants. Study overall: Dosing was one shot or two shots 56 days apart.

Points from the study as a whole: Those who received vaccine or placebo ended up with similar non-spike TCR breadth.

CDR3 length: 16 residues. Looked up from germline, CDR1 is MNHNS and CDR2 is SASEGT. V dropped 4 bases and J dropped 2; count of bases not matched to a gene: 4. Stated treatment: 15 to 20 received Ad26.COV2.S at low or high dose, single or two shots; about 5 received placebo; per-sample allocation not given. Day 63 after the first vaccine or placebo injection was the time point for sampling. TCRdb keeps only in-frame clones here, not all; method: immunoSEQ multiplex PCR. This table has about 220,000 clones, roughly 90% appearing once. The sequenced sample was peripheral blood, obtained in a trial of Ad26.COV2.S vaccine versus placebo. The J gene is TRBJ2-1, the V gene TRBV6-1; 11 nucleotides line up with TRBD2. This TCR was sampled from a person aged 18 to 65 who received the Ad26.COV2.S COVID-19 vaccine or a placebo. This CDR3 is CASSVPTSGTYNEQFF. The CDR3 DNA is TGTGCCAGCAGTGTCCCGACTAGCGGGACCTACAATGAGCAGTTCTTC.